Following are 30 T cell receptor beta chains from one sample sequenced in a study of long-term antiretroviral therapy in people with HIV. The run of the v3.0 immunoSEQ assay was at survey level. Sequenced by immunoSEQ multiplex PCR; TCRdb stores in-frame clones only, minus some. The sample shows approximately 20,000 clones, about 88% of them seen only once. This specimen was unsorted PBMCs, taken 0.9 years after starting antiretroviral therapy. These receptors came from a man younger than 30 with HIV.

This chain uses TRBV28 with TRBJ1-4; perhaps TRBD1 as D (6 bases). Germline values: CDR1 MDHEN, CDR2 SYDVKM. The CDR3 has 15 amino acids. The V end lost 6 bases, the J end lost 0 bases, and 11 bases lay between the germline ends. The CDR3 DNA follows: TGTGCCAGCAGACTAGGGGGGACAACTAATGAAAAACTGTTTTTT. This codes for CASRLGGTTNEKLFF.

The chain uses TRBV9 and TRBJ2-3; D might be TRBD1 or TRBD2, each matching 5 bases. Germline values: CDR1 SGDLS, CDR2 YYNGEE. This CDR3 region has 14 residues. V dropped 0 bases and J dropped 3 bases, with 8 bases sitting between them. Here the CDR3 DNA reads TGTGCCAGCAGCGTAGCCGGGGCGACAGATACGCAGTATTTT. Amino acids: CASSVAGATDTQYF.

CDR3 sequence (DNA): TGTGCCGTAGCGGGGGCGAACACCGGGGAGCTGTTTTTT. Translating it yields CAVAGANTGELFF. The rearrangement uses TRBV28 and TRBJ2-2; 9 positions match TRBD2. V lost 11 bases, J lost 0 bases, and 1 base stayed unmatched. From germline, CDR1 is MDHEN and CDR2 SYDVKM. This CDR3 spans 13 amino acids.

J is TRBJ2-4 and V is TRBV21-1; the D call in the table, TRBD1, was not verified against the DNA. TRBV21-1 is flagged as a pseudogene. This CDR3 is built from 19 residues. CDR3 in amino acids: CASSLRGMEGARAKNIQYF. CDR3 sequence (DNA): TGTGCCAGCAGCCTGCGTGGTATGGAAGGGGCGAGAGCCAAAAACATTCAGTACTTC.

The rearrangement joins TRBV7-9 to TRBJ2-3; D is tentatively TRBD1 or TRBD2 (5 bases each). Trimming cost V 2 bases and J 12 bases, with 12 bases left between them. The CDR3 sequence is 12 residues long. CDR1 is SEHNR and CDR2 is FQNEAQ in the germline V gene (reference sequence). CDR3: CASSLSGPRQYF. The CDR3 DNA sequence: TGTGCCAGCAGCTTATCGGGGCCTAGACAGTATTTT.

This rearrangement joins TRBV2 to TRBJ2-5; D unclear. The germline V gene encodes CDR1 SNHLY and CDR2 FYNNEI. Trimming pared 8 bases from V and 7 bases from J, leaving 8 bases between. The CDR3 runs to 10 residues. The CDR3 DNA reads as TGTGCCAGCGCCAGAAGGACCCAGTACTTC. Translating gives CASARRTQYF.

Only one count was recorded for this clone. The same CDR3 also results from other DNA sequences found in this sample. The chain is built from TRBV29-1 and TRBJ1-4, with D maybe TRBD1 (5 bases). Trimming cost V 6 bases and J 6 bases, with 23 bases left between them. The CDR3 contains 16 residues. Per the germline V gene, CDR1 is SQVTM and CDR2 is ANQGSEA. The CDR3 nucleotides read TGCAGCGTAAGGGAGAGAGGGGACGGCTTGTATGAAAAACTGTTTTTT. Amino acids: CSVRERGDGLYEKLFF.

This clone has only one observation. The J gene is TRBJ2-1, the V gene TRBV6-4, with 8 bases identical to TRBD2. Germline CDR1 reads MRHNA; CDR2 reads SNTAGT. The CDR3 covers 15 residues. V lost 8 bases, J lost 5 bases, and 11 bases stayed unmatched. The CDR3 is CASGKSSGENNEQFF. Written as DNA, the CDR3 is TGTGCCAGCGGAAAGAGTAGCGGGGAAAACAATGAGCAGTTCTTC.

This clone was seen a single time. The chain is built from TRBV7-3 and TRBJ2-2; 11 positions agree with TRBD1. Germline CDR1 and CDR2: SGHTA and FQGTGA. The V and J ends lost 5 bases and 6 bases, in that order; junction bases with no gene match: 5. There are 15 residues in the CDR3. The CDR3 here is CASSPLGQGAGELFF. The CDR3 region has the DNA TGTGCCAGCAGCCCTCTGGGACAGGGGGCCGGGGAGCTGTTTTTT.

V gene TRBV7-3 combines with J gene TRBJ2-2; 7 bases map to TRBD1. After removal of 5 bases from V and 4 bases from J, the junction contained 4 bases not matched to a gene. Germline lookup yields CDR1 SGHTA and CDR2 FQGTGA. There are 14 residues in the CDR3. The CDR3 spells CASSATGVTGELFF. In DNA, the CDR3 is TGTGCCAGCAGCGCAACAGGGGTCACCGGGGAGCTGTTTTTT.

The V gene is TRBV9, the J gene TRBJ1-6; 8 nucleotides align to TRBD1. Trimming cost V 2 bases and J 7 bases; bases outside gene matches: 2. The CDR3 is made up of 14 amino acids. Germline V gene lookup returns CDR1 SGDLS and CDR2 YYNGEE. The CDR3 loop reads CASSVTGENSPLHF. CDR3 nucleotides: TGTGCCAGCAGCGTGACAGGGGAAAATTCACCCCTCCACTTT. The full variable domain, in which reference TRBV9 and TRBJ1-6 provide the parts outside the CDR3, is DSGVTQTPKHLITATGQRVTLRCSPRSGDLSVYWYQQSLDQGLQFLIQYYNGEERAKGNILERFSAQQFPDLHSELNLSSLELGDSALYFCASSVTGENSPLHFGNGTRLTVT.

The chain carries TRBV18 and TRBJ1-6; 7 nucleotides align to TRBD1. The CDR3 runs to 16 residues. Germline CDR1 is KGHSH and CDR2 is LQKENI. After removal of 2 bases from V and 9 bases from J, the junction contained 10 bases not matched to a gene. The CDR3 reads CASSPNPTGEASPLHF. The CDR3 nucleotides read TGTGCCAGCTCACCAAACCCCACAGGGGAGGCTTCACCCCTCCACTTT.

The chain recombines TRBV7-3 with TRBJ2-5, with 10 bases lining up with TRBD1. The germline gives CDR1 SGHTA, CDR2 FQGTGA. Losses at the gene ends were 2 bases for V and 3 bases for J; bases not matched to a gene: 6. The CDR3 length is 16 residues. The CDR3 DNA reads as TGTGCCAGCAGCTTAGGACAGGGGGAATCGAAAGAGACCCAGTACTTC. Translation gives CASSLGQGESKETQYF.

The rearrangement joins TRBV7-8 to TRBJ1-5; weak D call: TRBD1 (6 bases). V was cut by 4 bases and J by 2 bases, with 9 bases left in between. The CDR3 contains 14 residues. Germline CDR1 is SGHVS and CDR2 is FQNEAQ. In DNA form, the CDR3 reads TGTGCCAGCAGCTCCGCAGGGGGCAATCAGCCCCAGCATTTT. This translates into CASSSAGGNQPQHF. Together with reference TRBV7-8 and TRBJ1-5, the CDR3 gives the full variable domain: GAGVSQSPRYKVAKRGQDVALRCDPISGHVSLFWYQQALGQGPEFLTYFQNEAQLDKSGLPSDRFFAERPEGSVSTLKIQRTQQEDSAVYLCASSSAGGNQPQHFGDGTRLSIL.

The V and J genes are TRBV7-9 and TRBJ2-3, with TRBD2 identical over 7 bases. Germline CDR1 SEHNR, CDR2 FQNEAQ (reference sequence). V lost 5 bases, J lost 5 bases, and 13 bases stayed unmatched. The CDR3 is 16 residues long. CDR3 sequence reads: CASSPTAQLAKDTQYF. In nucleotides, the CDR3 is TGTGCCAGCAGCCCGACGGCCCAACTAGCGAAAGATACGCAGTATTTT.

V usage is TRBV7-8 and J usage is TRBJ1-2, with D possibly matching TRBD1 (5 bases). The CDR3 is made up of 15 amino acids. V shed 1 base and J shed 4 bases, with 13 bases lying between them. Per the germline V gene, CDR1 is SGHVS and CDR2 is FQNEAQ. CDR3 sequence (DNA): TGTGCCAGCAGCTTAGGGGCAGGGCGGGGCTATGGCTACACCTTC. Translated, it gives CASSLGAGRGYGYTF.

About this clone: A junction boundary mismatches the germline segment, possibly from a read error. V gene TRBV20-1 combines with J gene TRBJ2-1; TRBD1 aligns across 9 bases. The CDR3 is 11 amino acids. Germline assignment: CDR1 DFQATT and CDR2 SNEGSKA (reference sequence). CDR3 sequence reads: CSARDRGGKVF. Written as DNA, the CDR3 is TGCAGTGCTAGGGACAGGGGAGGTAAAGTCTTC.

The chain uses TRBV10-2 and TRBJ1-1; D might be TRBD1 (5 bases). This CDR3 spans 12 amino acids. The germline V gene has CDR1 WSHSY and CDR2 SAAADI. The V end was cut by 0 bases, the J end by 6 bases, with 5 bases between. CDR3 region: CASSESTAEAFF. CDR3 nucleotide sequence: TGCGCCAGCAGTGAGTCGACAGCTGAAGCTTTCTTT.

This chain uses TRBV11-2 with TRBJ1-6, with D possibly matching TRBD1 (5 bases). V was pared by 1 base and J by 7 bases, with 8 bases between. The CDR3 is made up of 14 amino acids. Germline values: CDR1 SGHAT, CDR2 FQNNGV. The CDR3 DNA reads TGTGCCAGCAGCTTAGCTGGGGGAAATTCACCCCTCCACTTT. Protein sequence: CASSLAGGNSPLHF. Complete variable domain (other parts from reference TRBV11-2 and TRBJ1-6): EAGVAQSPRYKIIEKRQSVAFWCNPISGHATLYWYQQILGQGPKLLIQFQNNGVVDDSQLPKDRFSAERLKGVDSTLKIQPAKLEDSAVYLCASSLAGGNSPLHFGNGTRLTVT.

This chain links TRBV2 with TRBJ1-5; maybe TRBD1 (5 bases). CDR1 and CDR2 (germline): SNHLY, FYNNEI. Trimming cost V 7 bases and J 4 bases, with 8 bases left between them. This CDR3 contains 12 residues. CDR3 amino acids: CASNKGNQPQHF. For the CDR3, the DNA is TGTGCCAGCAATAAGGGGAATCAGCCCCAGCATTTT.

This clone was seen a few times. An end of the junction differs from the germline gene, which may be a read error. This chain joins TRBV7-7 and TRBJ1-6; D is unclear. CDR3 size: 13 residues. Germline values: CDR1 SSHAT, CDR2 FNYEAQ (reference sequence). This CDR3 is CASSARPDSPLHF. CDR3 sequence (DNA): TGTGCTAGCAGCGCCCGACCGGATTCACCCCTCCACTTT.

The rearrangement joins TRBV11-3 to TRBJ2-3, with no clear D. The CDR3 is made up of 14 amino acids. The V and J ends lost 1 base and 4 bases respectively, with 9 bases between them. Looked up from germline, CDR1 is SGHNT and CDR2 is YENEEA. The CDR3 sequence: CASSLGLKSDTQYF. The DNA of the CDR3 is TGTGCCAGCAGCTTAGGTTTGAAGTCAGATACGCAGTATTTT.

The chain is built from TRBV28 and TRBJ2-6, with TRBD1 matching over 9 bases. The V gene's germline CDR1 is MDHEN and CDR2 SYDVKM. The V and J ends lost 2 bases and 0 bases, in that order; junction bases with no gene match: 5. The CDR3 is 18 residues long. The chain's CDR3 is CASSLTGGFFSGANVLTF. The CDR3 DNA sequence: TGTGCCAGCAGTTTAACAGGGGGCTTCTTCTCTGGGGCCAACGTCCTGACTTTC. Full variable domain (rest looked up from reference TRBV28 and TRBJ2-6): DVKVTQSSRYLVKRTGEKVFLECVQDMDHENMFWYRQDPGLGLRLIYFSYDVKMKEKGDIPEGYSVSREKKERFSLILESASTNQTSMYLCASSLTGGFFSGANVLTFGAGSRLTVL.

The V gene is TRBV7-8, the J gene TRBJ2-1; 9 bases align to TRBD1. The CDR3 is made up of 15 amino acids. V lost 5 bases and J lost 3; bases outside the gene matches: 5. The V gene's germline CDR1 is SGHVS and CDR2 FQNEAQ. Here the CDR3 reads CASSPPGQGYNEQFF. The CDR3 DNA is TGTGCCAGCAGCCCACCGGGACAGGGCTACAATGAGCAGTTCTTC.

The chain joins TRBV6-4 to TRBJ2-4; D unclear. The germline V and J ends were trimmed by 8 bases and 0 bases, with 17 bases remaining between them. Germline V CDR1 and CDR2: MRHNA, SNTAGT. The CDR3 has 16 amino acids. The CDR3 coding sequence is TGTGCCAGCCTACCGCCAGCAGAGCTAGCCAAAAACATTCAGTACTTC. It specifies CASLPPAELAKNIQYF.

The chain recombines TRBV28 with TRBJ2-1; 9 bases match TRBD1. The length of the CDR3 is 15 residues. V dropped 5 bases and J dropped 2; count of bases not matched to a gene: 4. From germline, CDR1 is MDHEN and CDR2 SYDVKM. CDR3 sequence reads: CASSARDRAYNEQFF. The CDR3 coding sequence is TGTGCCAGCAGTGCCCGGGACAGGGCCTACAATGAGCAGTTCTTC.

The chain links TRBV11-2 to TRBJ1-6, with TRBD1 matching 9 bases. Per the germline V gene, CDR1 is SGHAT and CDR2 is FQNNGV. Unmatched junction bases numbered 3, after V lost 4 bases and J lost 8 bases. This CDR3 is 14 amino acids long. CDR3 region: CASSWGQGDSPLHF. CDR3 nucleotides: TGTGCCAGCAGCTGGGGACAGGGAGATTCACCCCTCCACTTT.

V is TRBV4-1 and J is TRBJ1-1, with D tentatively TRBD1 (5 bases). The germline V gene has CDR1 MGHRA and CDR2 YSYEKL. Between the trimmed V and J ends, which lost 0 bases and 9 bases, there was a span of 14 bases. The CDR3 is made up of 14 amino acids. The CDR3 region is CASSQEVFQGKAFF. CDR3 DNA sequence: TGCGCCAGCAGCCAAGAGGTGTTCCAGGGTAAAGCTTTCTTT.

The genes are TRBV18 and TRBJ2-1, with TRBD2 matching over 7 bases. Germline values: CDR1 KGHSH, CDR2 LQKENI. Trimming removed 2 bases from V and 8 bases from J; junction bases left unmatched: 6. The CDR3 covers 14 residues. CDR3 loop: CASSPGLVSDEQFF. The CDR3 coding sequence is TGTGCCAGCTCACCAGGACTAGTCTCCGATGAGCAGTTCTTC.

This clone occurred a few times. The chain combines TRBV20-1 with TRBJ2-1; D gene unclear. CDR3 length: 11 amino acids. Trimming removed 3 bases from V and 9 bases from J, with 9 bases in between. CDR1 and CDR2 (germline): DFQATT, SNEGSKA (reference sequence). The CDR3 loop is CSASLIVEQFF. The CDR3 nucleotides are TGCAGTGCTAGCTTGATCGTTGAGCAGTTCTTC.